The entry below describes one T cell receptor (beta chain). V shed 0 bases, J shed 4 bases, and the junction held 7 bases outside the gene matches. The CDR3 covers 16 residues. The germline V gene encodes CDR1 MNHEY and CDR2 SVGEGT. This specimen belongs to a study of Ad26.COV2.S vaccination and SARS-CoV-2 variants. Study-wide context: Once, or twice with 56 days between doses, Ad26.COV2.S was given intramuscularly.

Produced via immunoSEQ multiplex PCR; TCRdb's table is partial and in-frame only. The sample records some 320,000 clones, approximately 86% being singletons. The treatment was: 15 to 20 received Ad26.COV2.S at low or high dose, single or two shots; several received placebo; per-sample allocation not given. All samples were drawn on day 63, counting from the first vaccine or placebo injection. Boston hosted the donor, who was an adult aged 18-55 years. The chain employs TRBV6-2 or TRBV6-3 and TRBJ2-7; 9 nucleotides align to TRBD1. The origin of this receptor is a person between 18 and 60 years old who received the Ad26.COV2.S COVID-19 vaccine or a placebo. The sequenced sample was peripheral blood, obtained in a trial of Ad26.COV2.S vaccine versus placebo. The CDR3 loop is CASSYSMGQGPYEQYF. For the CDR3, the DNA is TGTGCCAGCAGTTACTCGATGGGACAGGGACCTTACGAGCAGTACTTC.